Following are 30 T cell receptor beta chains from one sample sequenced in a study of shared clonotypes between healthy human individuals (dated by TCRdb to 2018 to 2021). Preparation of the library involved the immunoSEQ multiplex PCR assay. This is the immuneACCESS table as TCRdb keeps it, with only in-frame sequences that have V and J called. A part of the clones is gone; compared with another copy, unresolved V genes explain less than half, and the rest is unexplained. The sample table shows roughly 2.4 million clones, and approximately 94% are seen once. 0.1% to 0.15% of the sample is in the top ten clones. Material: naive CD4+ T cells sorted from blood. The sample's cell subset or site label is to be understood as: CD45RA+ positively selected. The receptors derive from a man aged 18 to 35 in good health.

The chain has TRBV2 and TRBJ2-3; 8 bases are a match to TRBD1. V lost 8 bases and J lost 2; bases outside the gene matches: 6. Per the germline V gene, CDR1 is SNHLY and CDR2 is FYNNEI. This CDR3 has 14 residues. The CDR3 protein is CASPGTGSTDTQYF. The CDR3 DNA follows: TGTGCCAGCCCCGGGACAGGATCCACAGATACGCAGTATTTT. The variable domain in full, completed from reference TRBV2 and TRBJ2-3, reads EPEVTQTPSHQVTQMGQEVILRCVPISNHLYFYWYRQILGQKVEFLVSFYNNEISEKSEIFDDQFSVERPDGSNFTLKIRSTKLEDSAMYFCASPGTGSTDTQYFGPGTRLTVL.

This clone came up once. Different DNA sequences within this sample yield the same CDR3. The chain links TRBV28 to TRBJ1-4, with 9 bases matching TRBD1. J was trimmed by 7 bases and V by 9 bases; bases with no gene match: 3. CDR3 length: 12 amino acids. The V gene's germline CDR1 is MDHEN and CDR2 SYDVKM. The CDR3 DNA is TGTGCCAGTGGACAGGGGAGTGAAAAACTGTTTTTT. Translation: CASGQGSEKLFF.

The chain carries TRBV5-4 and TRBJ2-7; 9 bases are a match to TRBD1. Germline lookup yields CDR1 SGHNT and CDR2 YYREEE (reference sequence). The CDR3 length is 15 residues. J was trimmed by 5 bases and V by 1 base; bases with no gene match: 7. In nucleotides, the CDR3 is TGTGCCAGCAGCTTGCCGGACAGGGGATACAACGAGCAGTACTTC. Amino acids: CASSLPDRGYNEQYF.

The gene calls are TRBV28 and TRBJ1-4; possibly TRBD1 for D (6 bases). The CDR3 has 12 amino acids. Trimming cost V 5 bases and J 17 bases, with 18 bases left between them. Germline CDR1 and CDR2: MDHEN and SYDVKM. The CDR3 DNA is TGTGCCAGCAGTCCCGGGACAAGGCCCCACTTTTTT. Protein: CASSPGTRPHFF.

The J gene is TRBJ1-1, the V gene TRBV5-1; D may be TRBD1 (5 bases). The length of the CDR3 is 15 residues. Per germline, CDR1 SGHRS and CDR2 YFSETQ. V was trimmed by 4 bases and J by 4 bases, leaving 17 bases between them. The CDR3 region is CASSHDSGGGTEAFF. In nucleotides, the CDR3 is TGCGCCAGCAGCCACGATAGTGGGGGGGGCACTGAAGCTTTCTTT.

The rearrangement links TRBV11-2 to TRBJ2-7, with D hard to call. Trimming left V 8 bases short and J 0 bases short, with 8 bases between. Germline V gives CDR1 SGHAT, CDR2 FQNNGV. This CDR3 region has 12 residues. The CDR3 loop is CASRPDSYEQYF. Written as DNA, the CDR3 is TGTGCCAGCCGACCGGACTCCTACGAGCAGTACTTC.

The chain recombines TRBV10-1 with TRBJ2-6; 11 nucleotides line up with TRBD1. The CDR3 has 18 residues. Unmatched junction bases numbered 12, after V lost 3 bases and J lost 8 bases. From germline, CDR1 is WNHNN and CDR2 SYGVQD (reference sequence). The CDR3 reads CASSDPGQGDGETNVLTF. In nucleotides, the CDR3 is TGCGCCAGCAGTGACCCGGGACAGGGGGACGGAGAGACCAACGTCCTGACTTTC.

Worth noting for this clone: Different DNA sequences within this sample yield the same CDR3. V and J are TRBV5-1 and TRBJ1-4; D might be TRBD1 (5 bases). V lost 0 bases, J lost 0 bases, and 6 bases lay in between. The CDR3 is 15 amino acids. Germline lookup yields CDR1 SGHRS and CDR2 YFSETQ. This CDR3 reads CASSLGTTTNEKLFF. CDR3 nucleotide sequence: TGCGCCAGCAGCTTGGGGACAACAACTAATGAAAAACTGTTTTTT.

This chain links TRBV11-2 with TRBJ2-7; TRBD1 agrees at 7 bases. Trimming took 4 bases from V and 0 from J; bases not matched to a gene: 9. The CDR3 totals 16 residues. CDR1 is SGHAT, CDR2 FQNNGV, per germline. The chain's CDR3 is CASSSPGQKSSYEQYF. CDR3 in DNA: TGTGCCAGCAGCTCACCGGGACAGAAGAGCTCCTACGAGCAGTACTTC.

The genes are TRBV4-1 and TRBJ2-5, with no clear D. Gene TRBJ2-7 matches the end of the DNA better, so the J call may be wrong. The CDR3 totals 15 residues. Germline-derived CDR1 and CDR2 are MGHRA and YSYEKL. The CDR3 loop reads CASSQGGSSTYEQYF. The CDR3 DNA reads TGCGCCAGCAGCCAAGGAGGCAGCTCCACCTACGAGCAGTACTTC.

The CDR3 sequence: CASTTDRVNTEAFF. As DNA, the CDR3 is TGTGCCAGCACCACCGACAGGGTGAACACTGAAGCTTTCTTT. The chain couples TRBV5-5 to TRBJ1-1, with 7 bases fitting TRBD1. This CDR3 has 14 amino acids. The germline V gene encodes CDR1 SGHKS and CDR2 YYEKEE (reference sequence). The V segment lost 6 bases and the J segment 0 bases; nucleotides outside the gene matches: 5.

The chain uses TRBV6-1 and TRBJ2-2; perhaps TRBD1 as D (5 bases). The germline V gene has CDR1 MNHNS and CDR2 SASEGT. The CDR3 length is 14 residues. The ends were cut back, 7 bases at V and 6 bases at J, with 15 bases in the middle. The CDR3 coding sequence is TGTGCCAGCACCGTCCTGGACATCGCCGGGGAGCTGTTTTTT. As protein: CASTVLDIAGELFF.

The rearrangement joins TRBV28 to TRBJ2-2; 10 nucleotides match TRBD1. The CDR3 length is 15 residues. Germline loops: CDR1 MDHEN, CDR2 SYDVKM. Losses at the gene ends were 6 bases for V and 3 bases for J; bases not matched to a gene: 4. The CDR3 loop reads CASSPGQGYTGELFF. CDR3 in DNA: TGTGCCAGCAGCCCGGGACAGGGGTACACCGGGGAGCTGTTTTTT.

The chain links TRBV10-3 to TRBJ2-7; D is perhaps TRBD1 (5 bases). CDR3 length: 13 amino acids. Germline CDR1 reads ENHRY; CDR2 reads SYGVKD. The V end was cut by 10 bases, the J end by 2 bases, with 15 bases between. The CDR3 DNA sequence: TGTGCCACCCTTAATGGGGCCACCTACGAGCAGTACTTC. This translates into CATLNGATYEQYF.

This chain links TRBV7-2 with TRBJ1-3; D ambiguous. CDR3 size: 15 residues. CDR1 is SGHTA and CDR2 is FQGNSA in the germline V gene. V lost 5 bases and J 0 bases, leaving 11 bases between the germline ends. In DNA form, the CDR3 reads TGTGCCAGCAGCAACCAAGGAGTCTCTGGAAACACCATATATTTT. It specifies CASSNQGVSGNTIYF.

For this clone: Other DNA sequences from this sample encode an identical CDR3 as well. V and J are TRBV5-1 and TRBJ2-5; D possibly corresponds to TRBD2 (5 bases). Trimming pared 0 bases from V and 1 base from J, leaving 7 bases between. The length of the CDR3 is 14 residues. Germline V gene data show CDR1 as SGHRS and CDR2 as YFSETQ. CDR3 protein: CASSLVRGQETQYF. The CDR3 nucleotides read TGCGCCAGCAGCTTGGTCCGGGGCCAAGAGACCCAGTACTTC.

The genes are TRBV4-2 and TRBJ2-7, with TRBD1 matching over 7 bases. Looked up from germline, CDR1 is LGHNA and CDR2 is YNFKEQ. V was pared by 4 bases and J by 2 bases, with 8 bases of the junction left unmatched. The CDR3 is made up of 15 amino acids. CDR3 region: CASSLTPGTAYEQYF. In DNA form, the CDR3 reads TGTGCCAGCAGCCTGACACCCGGGACAGCCTACGAGCAGTACTTC.

The V and J genes are TRBV6-1 and TRBJ1-6; 9 bases match TRBD1. This CDR3 has 14 amino acids. Germline V CDR1 and CDR2: MNHNS, SASEGT. After removal of 6 bases from V and 7 bases from J, the junction contained 4 bases not matched to a gene. CDR3 residues: CASRGQGLNSPLHF. The CDR3 nucleotides are TGTGCCAGCAGGGGACAGGGACTCAATTCACCCCTCCACTTT.

The chain recombines TRBV29-1 with TRBJ2-3, with 9 bases matching TRBD2. The V gene's germline CDR1 is SQVTM and CDR2 ANQGSEA. With 6 bases clipped from V and 5 bases from J, the junction kept 9 bases outside the gene matches. The CDR3 contains 14 residues. The CDR3 protein is CSVGLATRGDTQYF. As DNA, the CDR3 is TGCAGCGTCGGACTAGCGACCAGAGGAGATACGCAGTATTTT.

This clone was seen a single time. The chain has TRBV6-5 and TRBJ1-6; D is perhaps TRBD1 (5 bases). CDR3 size: 15 residues. Germline CDR1 is MNHEY and CDR2 is SVGAGI. Trimming removed 2 bases from V and 8 bases from J, with 13 bases in between. The CDR3 reads CASSYTGDRDSPLHF. The CDR3 DNA is TGTGCCAGCAGTTACACGGGGGATAGGGATTCACCCCTCCACTTT.

With respect to this clone: Other DNA sequences within the sample encode an identical CDR3. The chain carries TRBV5-1 and TRBJ2-3; D gene unclear. The CDR3 covers 14 residues. Germline loops: CDR1 SGHRS, CDR2 YFSETQ. V shed 0 bases and J shed 3 bases, with 8 bases lying between them. The CDR3 sequence: CASSLVPGTDTQYF. As DNA, the CDR3 is TGCGCCAGCAGCTTGGTGCCCGGTACAGATACGCAGTATTTT.

CDR3 sequence (DNA): TGTGCCAGCAGCCGCTCCGGGGATACGCAGTATTTT. It is translated as CASSRSGDTQYF. This chain joins TRBV7-3 and TRBJ2-3; no clear D gene. This CDR3 region has 12 residues. V was pared by 5 bases and J by 6 bases, with 9 bases between. Germline V gene sequence: CDR1 SGHTA, CDR2 FQGTGA.

In regard to this clone: Other DNA sequences in the sample encode the same CDR3. V and J are TRBV5-4 and TRBJ1-2; D not certain. V lost 4 bases to trimming and J lost 4 bases, with 11 bases between them. This CDR3 has 13 amino acids. Germline V CDR1 and CDR2: SGHNT, YYREEE (reference sequence). The CDR3 protein is CASSADGLYGYTF. The CDR3 DNA follows: TGTGCCAGCAGCGCCGACGGGCTCTATGGCTACACCTTC.

The chain is built from TRBV6-5 and TRBJ1-4; a weak D match, TRBD1 (5 bases). The CDR3 runs 14 residues. Germline CDR1 reads MNHEY; CDR2 reads SVGAGI. The V gene lost 7 bases and the J gene lost 10 bases, with 19 bases spanning the gap. The CDR3 sequence is CASTNNLQGGKLFF. CDR3 sequence (DNA): TGTGCCAGCACTAACAACCTCCAGGGAGGAAAACTGTTTTTT.

The chain joins TRBV5-4 to TRBJ2-3; D is possibly TRBD1 or TRBD2 (5 bases each). CDR1 SGHNT and CDR2 YYREEE come from the germline V gene (reference sequence). This CDR3 is 13 amino acids long. Trimming pared 4 bases from V and 7 bases from J, leaving 13 bases between. CDR3 protein: CASSPGGRNTQYF. The CDR3 coding sequence is TGTGCCAGCAGCCCTGGGGGTCGGAATACGCAGTATTTT.

This clone has just one count. V usage is TRBV11-2 and J usage is TRBJ2-7; D gene ambiguous. Trimming left V 0 bases short and J 3 bases short, with 9 bases between. The CDR3 covers 14 residues. Germline assignment: CDR1 SGHAT and CDR2 FQNNGV. The CDR3 is CASSLDRYNYEQYF. The DNA of the CDR3 is TGTGCCAGCAGCTTAGATCGATATAACTACGAGCAGTACTTC.

The gene calls are TRBV5-4 and TRBJ2-3; D gene unclear. The CDR3 loop spans 14 amino acids. Germline V CDR1 and CDR2: SGHNT, YYREEE (reference sequence). V gave up 2 bases and J gave up 4 bases, with 11 bases separating them. CDR3 nucleotide sequence: TGTGCCAGCAGCTTAGGAGCGTCAGCAGATACGCAGTATTTT. Residues: CASSLGASADTQYF.

The chain is built from TRBV19 and TRBJ2-2, with a weak D call TRBD1 (6 bases). This CDR3 has 15 residues. CDR1 and CDR2 (germline): LNHDA, SQIVND (reference sequence). V gave up 1 base and J gave up 4 bases, with 10 bases separating them. CDR3 sequence: CASSIATGSTGELFF. Written as DNA, the CDR3 is TGTGCCAGTAGTATAGCAACAGGGTCCACCGGGGAGCTGTTTTTT.

This clone showed up just once. J is TRBJ2-7 and V is TRBV11-2; 8 bases fit TRBD1. Germline CDR1 is SGHAT and CDR2 is FQNNGV. CDR3 size: 15 residues. Unmatched junction bases numbered 4, after V lost 2 bases and J lost 1 base. The CDR3 nucleotides read TGTGCCAGCAGCTTAAGACAGGGGATTTCCTACGAGCAGTACTTC. It is translated as CASSLRQGISYEQYF.

The rearrangement uses TRBV10-3 and TRBJ2-1; the D is unclear. Trimming removed 10 bases at V and 4 bases at J, with 17 bases between. CDR1 and CDR2 from the germline V gene are ENHRY and SYGVKD. The CDR3 sequence is 14 residues long. CDR3 loop: CATRGLPSYNEQFF. CDR3 nucleotide sequence: TGTGCCACCCGAGGCCTACCTTCTTACAATGAGCAGTTCTTC.